One sample yielded the 19 T cell receptor beta chains listed below, sequenced in a study of technical replicates of blood from a handful of donors. Profiled with immunoSEQ multiplex PCR; TCRdb holds only in-frame clones, not every one. The table lists under 65,000 clones, more than 85% of them singletons. Sequenced: PBMCs. These receptor sequences come from a human donor in good health. Some clones in this sample may be carry-over from other donors' samples.

V gene TRBV6-5 combines with J gene TRBJ1-6; 9 bases align to TRBD1. Germline-derived CDR1 and CDR2 are MNHEY and SVGAGI. The V and J ends lost 5 bases and 14 bases, in that order; junction bases with no gene match: 1. The CDR3 is 11 residues long. CDR3 loop: CASSDRGALHF. The CDR3 DNA is TGTGCCAGCAGTGACAGGGGGGCCCTCCACTTT.

This clone was seen only once. The CDR3 protein is CASSRDFNSPLHF. DNA of the CDR3: TGTGCCAGTAGCCGGGACTTCAATTCACCCCTCCACTTT. This chain connects TRBV19 to TRBJ1-6, with D possibly matching TRBD1 (5 bases). There are 13 residues in the CDR3. V lost 6 bases to trimming and J lost 7 bases, with 10 bases between them. Germline assignment: CDR1 LNHDA and CDR2 SQIVND (reference sequence).

V gene TRBV4-2 combines with J gene TRBJ1-1; perhaps TRBD1 as D (5 bases). V was pared by 0 bases and J by 3 bases, with 14 bases between. CDR3 length equals 16 residues. CDR1 and CDR2 (germline): LGHNA, YNFKEQ. CDR3 nucleotides: TGTGCCAGCAGCCAAGAGCCACATTGGGGCGACACTGAAGCTTTCTTT. Its translation is CASSQEPHWGDTEAFF.

The chain employs TRBV6-5 and TRBJ1-6; weak D call: TRBD1 (5 bases). The CDR3 has 13 residues. Trimming removed 2 bases from V and 7 bases from J, with 6 bases in between. Germline V gene lookup returns CDR1 MNHEY and CDR2 SVGAGI. The CDR3, as DNA: TGTGCCAGCAGTTACGACAGCAATTCACCCCTCCACTTT. It encodes CASSYDSNSPLHF.

The chain uses TRBV5-8 and TRBJ2-7, with D perhaps matching TRBD2 (5 bases). Germline V gene sequence: CDR1 SGHTS, CDR2 YDEGEE. The CDR3 has 16 residues. V was shortened by 4 bases and J by 3 bases, with 20 bases between the two germline ends. The CDR3 is CASSDDTTAGDYEQYF. DNA for the CDR3: TGTGCCAGCAGCGACGATACTACCGCCGGGGACTACGAGCAGTACTTC. Full variable domain (rest looked up from reference TRBV5-8 and TRBJ2-7): EAGVTQSPTHLIKTRGQQATLRCSPISGHTSVYWYQQALGLGLQFLLWYDEGEERNRGNFPPRFSGRQFPNYSSELNVNALELEDSALYLCASSDDTTAGDYEQYFGPGTRLTVT.

This clone has a single count. This sequence joins TRBV5-1 and TRBJ2-5, with TRBD2 matching 9 bases. Trimming took 5 bases from V and 5 from J; bases not matched to a gene: 4. This CDR3 spans 13 amino acids. Germline V lookup: CDR1 SGHRS, CDR2 YFSETQ. The CDR3 loop reads CASRQRGAETQYF. The CDR3, as DNA: TGCGCCAGCAGACAGCGGGGGGCGGAGACCCAGTACTTC.

This clone was picked up a small number of times. The genes are TRBV6-5 and TRBJ2-7; 11 positions agree with TRBD2. The CDR3 is 15 residues long. J gave up 3 bases and V 4 bases, and 5 bases lay outside the gene matches. Germline V lookup: CDR1 MNHEY, CDR2 SVGAGI. The chain's CDR3 is CASSSLAGGDYEQYF. The CDR3 region has the DNA TGTGCCAGCAGTTCCCTAGCGGGGGGAGACTACGAGCAGTACTTC.

The genes are TRBV9 and TRBJ1-5; 9 nucleotides line up with TRBD1. Trimming removed 3 bases from V and 6 bases from J; junction bases left unmatched: 7. There are 15 residues in the CDR3. Germline CDR1 reads SGDLS; CDR2 reads YYNGEE. CDR3 DNA sequence: TGTGCCAGCAGCGAGGGGGGACAGGGCAGTCAGCCCCAGCATTTT. Protein product: CASSEGGQGSQPQHF.

This sequence joins TRBV11-3 and TRBJ2-1, with a possible D match to TRBD2 (5 bases). The CDR3 contains 14 residues. Trimming cost V 2 bases and J 6 bases, with 11 bases left between them. Germline V gives CDR1 SGHNT, CDR2 YENEEA. This CDR3 is CASSLSGRSNEQFF. The CDR3 DNA reads TGTGCCAGCAGCTTAAGTGGGAGAAGCAATGAGCAGTTCTTC. Filled out from reference TRBV11-3 and TRBJ2-1, the complete variable domain reads EAGVVQSPRYKIIEKKQPVAFWCNPISGHNTLYWYLQNLGQGPELLIRYENEEAVDDSQLPKDRFSAERLKGVDSTLKIQPAELGDSAVYLCASSLSGRSNEQFFGPGTRLTVL.

V is TRBV18 and J is TRBJ2-7, with TRBD1 identical over 7 bases. The V segment lost 3 bases and the J segment 7 bases; nucleotides outside the gene matches: 6. Germline V lookup: CDR1 KGHSH, CDR2 LQKENI. The CDR3 runs 13 residues. The CDR3 loop reads CASSPNRDSEQYF. Written as DNA, the CDR3 is TGTGCCAGCTCACCCAACCGGGACAGTGAGCAGTACTTC.

This chain links TRBV23-1 with TRBJ2-1, with 9 bases identical to TRBD2. TRBV23-1 is an open reading frame whose function is uncertain. The V and J ends lost 11 bases and 2 bases, in that order; junction bases with no gene match: 10. This CDR3 is 15 amino acids long. This chain's CDR3 is CAPGRREGAYNEQFF. Here the CDR3 DNA reads TGCGCCCCAGGGAGGCGGGAGGGCGCCTACAATGAGCAGTTCTTC.

This chain links TRBV27 with TRBJ1-5; D may be TRBD1 (5 bases). CDR1 is MNHEY, CDR2 SMNVEV, per germline (reference sequence). This CDR3 region has 13 residues. V lost 2 bases, J lost 7 bases, and 9 bases lay in between. This CDR3 is CASSLGAAQPQHF. The CDR3 DNA reads TGTGCCAGCAGTTTAGGGGCGGCCCAGCCCCAGCATTTT.

In this sample, this clone turned up many times. This chain connects TRBV7-9 to TRBJ1-1; D unclear. Trimming removed 3 bases from V and 8 bases from J, with 7 bases in between. The length of the CDR3 is 11 residues. Looked up from germline, CDR1 is SEHNR and CDR2 is FQNEAQ (reference sequence). The CDR3 sequence is CASSFVGEAFF. The DNA of the CDR3 is TGTGCCAGCAGCTTCGTTGGCGAAGCTTTCTTT.

This clone was picked up one time. The J gene is TRBJ2-7, the V gene TRBV5-1; 7 bases are a match to TRBD2. Per germline, CDR1 SGHRS and CDR2 YFSETQ. The CDR3 has 15 residues. Losses at the gene ends were 2 bases for V and 3 bases for J; bases not matched to a gene: 8. The CDR3 DNA sequence: TGCGCCAGCAGCTTAGGACTGGGGGGGGACTACGAGCAGTACTTC. Amino acids: CASSLGLGGDYEQYF.

This clone was detected only once. The V and J genes are TRBV10-3 and TRBJ1-1; D is possibly TRBD1 (5 bases). CDR3 length equals 14 residues. CDR1 is ENHRY, CDR2 SYGVKD, per germline. Trimming removed 7 bases from V and 1 base from J, with 13 bases in between. The CDR3 loop reads CAIKTATPNTEAFF. CDR3 nucleotides: TGTGCCATCAAGACAGCTACCCCGAACACTGAAGCTTTCTTT.

V gene TRBV4-1 combines with J gene TRBJ2-7, with 9 bases matching TRBD2. Trimming cost V 0 bases and J 3 bases; bases outside gene matches: 3. CDR1 is MGHRA and CDR2 is YSYEKL in the germline V gene. This CDR3 contains 15 residues. CDR3 sequence: CASSQEWRGGYEQYF. Here the CDR3 DNA reads TGCGCCAGCAGCCAAGAATGGCGGGGGGGCTACGAGCAGTACTTC.

The sample holds a few counts of this clone. This sequence joins TRBV13 and TRBJ2-3, with D possibly matching TRBD1 (6 bases). The CDR3 has 14 amino acids. With 5 bases removed from V and 4 bases from J, the gap between germline ends came to 13 bases. Germline V gives CDR1 PRHDT, CDR2 FYEKMQ (reference sequence). CDR3 loop: CASSTLSGADTQYF. DNA of the CDR3: TGTGCCAGCAGCACACTTTCAGGGGCAGATACGCAGTATTTT.

This chain joins TRBV5-1 and TRBJ2-3; a possible D gene is TRBD1 (6 bases). CDR3 size: 14 residues. The germline gives CDR1 SGHRS, CDR2 YFSETQ. Trimming pared 4 bases from V and 2 bases from J, leaving 11 bases between. DNA of the CDR3: TGCGCCAGCAGCCTCGGACAGTACACAGATACGCAGTATTTT. It specifies CASSLGQYTDTQYF.

The chain uses TRBV7-3 and TRBJ2-3; 16 nucleotides agree with TRBD2. V shed 5 bases and J 2 bases; nucleotides not matched to a gene: 13. CDR1 is SGHTA, CDR2 FQGTGA, per germline. CDR3 size: 20 residues. CDR3 in DNA: TGTGCCAGCAGCCCGCACGGGGGGGGACTAGCGGGGGGGCCCACAGATACGCAGTATTTT. Protein sequence: CASSPHGGGLAGGPTDTQYF.